A single sample is the source of the 17 T cell receptor beta chains below, sequenced in a study of early T cells in non-severe SARS-CoV-2 infection. TCRdb fed the 5' RACE reads into MiXCR, producing one record per CDR3 protein. Here the sample spans 50,000 to 65,000 distinct CDR3 sequences, roughly 7.6% being singletons. Specimen: whole blood, collected at baseline. Receptors originate from an adult who was a healthcare worker with PCR-confirmed SARS-CoV-2 infection or an uninfected control (not recorded which).

This clonotype was counted at least ten times. The gene calls are TRBV29-1 and TRBJ1-5, with D possibly being TRBD1 (6 bases). Germline V CDR1 and CDR2: SQVTM, ANQGSEA. CDR3 length: 13 residues. Trimming pared 6 bases from V and 4 bases from J, leaving 13 bases between. The CDR3 loop is CSVGGIGNQPQHF. In DNA form, the CDR3 reads TGCAGCGTCGGGGGCATTGGGAATCAGCCCCAGCATTTT.

For this clonotype: One junction end does not reproduce the germline sequence, and a read error may be involved. The V and J genes are TRBV6-6 and TRBJ1-5; possibly TRBD1 for D (6 bases). This CDR3 is 14 amino acids long. Looked up from germline, CDR1 is MNHNY and CDR2 is SVGAGI (reference sequence). The chain's CDR3 is CASSYAGTNQPRHF. CDR3 sequence (DNA): TGTGCCAGCAGTTACGCCGGGACAAATCAGCCCCGGCATTTT.

The V gene is TRBV12-3 or TRBV12-4, the J gene TRBJ2-1; possibly TRBD1 or TRBD2 for D (6 bases each). The CDR3 runs to 14 residues. Trimming removed 5 bases at V and 2 bases at J, with 10 bases between. The chain's CDR3 is CASSQGTPYNEQFF. For the CDR3, the DNA is TGTGCCAGCAGTCAGGGGACTCCCTACAATGAGCAGTTCTTC.

The V and J genes are TRBV2 and TRBJ2-3; 7 bases agree with TRBD2. This CDR3 is 13 amino acids long. V trimming: 4 bases; J trimming: 5 bases; junction bases outside the gene matches: 3. Germline loops: CDR1 SNHLY, CDR2 FYNNEI. The CDR3 loop is CASSGVAGDTQYF. CDR3 nucleotide sequence: TGTGCCAGCAGTGGGGTAGCGGGAGATACGCAGTATTTT.

Written as DNA, the CDR3 is TGTGCCATCAGGGACCGGGACAGGGGAGGTGGCTACACCTTC. It encodes CAIRDRDRGGGYTF. V usage is TRBV10-3 and J usage is TRBJ1-2; 10 bases align to TRBD1. CDR3 length equals 14 residues. Germline V gene data show CDR1 as ENHRY and CDR2 as SYGVKD. Trimming removed 6 bases from V and 7 bases from J; junction bases left unmatched: 8.

This clonotype has a count of ten or more. The V and J genes are TRBV4-2 and TRBJ2-3, with 7 bases identical to TRBD1. Germline lookup yields CDR1 LGHNA and CDR2 YNFKEQ. Trimming took 0 bases from V and 2 from J; bases not matched to a gene: 5. This CDR3 has 16 residues. In DNA, the CDR3 is TGTGCCAGCAGCCAAGAGGACAGGAGCTTCACAGATACGCAGTATTTT. The encoded protein is CASSQEDRSFTDTQYF.

This rearrangement joins TRBV28 to TRBJ2-1; 9 nucleotides align to TRBD2. This CDR3 is built from 16 residues. The V segment lost 4 bases and the J segment 9 bases; nucleotides outside the gene matches: 13. Germline CDR1 and CDR2: MDHEN and SYDVKM. This CDR3 reads CASSSLAGLYRGEQFF. CDR3 DNA: TGTGCCAGCAGTTCTCTAGCGGGACTGTATCGGGGTGAGCAGTTCTTC.

CDR3 loop: CASSLALYRAGELFF. The CDR3, as DNA: TGTGCCAGCAGTTTAGCGTTGTATCGTGCCGGGGAGCTGTTTTTT. The chain has TRBV12-3 or TRBV12-4 and TRBJ2-2; D gene ambiguous. V shed 0 bases and J shed 6 bases, with 11 bases lying between them. CDR3 length: 15 amino acids.

In its sample, this clonotype was seen many times. The rearrangement links TRBV3-1 to TRBJ1-1, with D unclear. Trimming shortened V by 0 bases and J by 3 bases, and 14 bases separated the two germline ends. Germline assignment: CDR1 LGHDT and CDR2 YNNKEL (reference sequence). This CDR3 contains 16 residues. The CDR3 DNA reads TGTGCCAGCAGCCAAGATTCTGGGGTCAGCTACACTGAAGCTTTCTTT. Protein sequence: CASSQDSGVSYTEAFF.

A few counts support this clonotype. V is TRBV29-1 and J is TRBJ2-2; D unresolved. CDR1 is SQVTM, CDR2 ANQGSEA, per germline. There are 13 residues in the CDR3. V dropped 4 bases and J dropped 2 bases, with 8 bases sitting between them. The CDR3 sequence: CSVVLTNTGELFF. DNA of the CDR3: TGCAGCGTTGTCCTGACTAACACCGGGGAGCTGTTTTTT.

This clonotype was recorded many times. This rearrangement joins TRBV6-5 to TRBJ1-1, with 12 positions matching TRBD1. The CDR3 runs to 15 residues. Germline CDR1 and CDR2: MNHEY and SVGAGI. Germline trimming cut 4 bases from V and 7 bases from J; bases unmatched to any gene: 7. DNA for the CDR3: TGTGCCAGCAGTTTTAGGGACAGGGGGCATGGTGAAGCTTTCTTT. Translated: CASSFRDRGHGEAFF.

This clonotype occurred many times. The CDR3 nucleotides are TGTGCCAGCAAGAACACTGAAGCTTTCTTT. Protein sequence: CASKNTEAFF. The chain recombines TRBV6-1 with TRBJ1-1, with D hard to call. CDR1 is MNHNS, CDR2 SASEGT, per germline. With 7 bases removed from V and 1 base from J, the gap between germline ends came to 1 base. The CDR3 consists of 10 residues.

The rearrangement uses TRBV18 and TRBJ2-3; D is unclear. This CDR3 is 12 amino acids long. V lost 3 bases and J 2 bases, leaving 3 bases between the germline ends. The germline CDR1 and CDR2 sequences are KGHSH and LQKENI. CDR3 loop: CASSPATDTQYF. CDR3 coding DNA: TGTGCCAGCTCACCCGCCACAGATACGCAGTATTTT.

The chain couples TRBV4-2 to TRBJ2-3; 10 bases are shared with TRBD1. The CDR3 is made up of 18 amino acids. The V and J ends lost 2 bases and 1 base, in that order; junction bases with no gene match: 9. CDR1 and CDR2 from the germline V gene are LGHNA and YNFKEQ. The CDR3 reads CASSQPYGGTGGTDTQYF. CDR3 coding DNA: TGTGCCAGCAGCCAACCGTACGGGGGGACAGGGGGCACAGATACGCAGTATTTT.

The chain is built from TRBV19 and TRBJ1-2; D is perhaps TRBD1 (6 bases). With 6 bases removed from V and 8 bases from J, the gap between germline ends came to 19 bases. The CDR3 is made up of 14 amino acids. CDR1 and CDR2 (germline): LNHDA, SQIVND (reference sequence). The CDR3: CASRNVGQSEGYTF. Here the CDR3 DNA reads TGTGCCAGTAGAAACGTGGGACAAAGTGAAGGCTACACCTTC.

This clonotype was seen ten or more times. The chain uses TRBV4-1 and TRBJ2-1; 10 bases are a match to TRBD2. Trimming at V came to 4 bases and at J to 4 bases, leaving 4 bases not matched to a gene. The germline V gene encodes CDR1 MGHRA and CDR2 YSYEKL. This CDR3 is built from 15 residues. For the CDR3, the DNA is TGCGCCAGCAGCCCGACTAGCGGGTATTACAATGAGCAGTTCTTC. Translated: CASSPTSGYYNEQFF.

The chain carries TRBV6-2 or TRBV6-3 and TRBJ2-2; the D is unclear. The CDR3 covers 14 residues. The germline V and J ends were trimmed by 0 bases and 9 bases, with 11 bases remaining between them. Germline CDR1 is MNHEY and CDR2 is SVGEGT. CDR3 amino acids: CASSYSPPRRELFF. The DNA of the CDR3 is TGTGCCAGCAGTTACTCCCCACCTCGGAGGGAGCTGTTTTTT.